The table lists the clone carrying this T cell receptor beta chain with a few counts. The antigen is undetermined. The sample is drawn from a study of T cells after yellow fever vaccination. Study details: Low-cell-number fractions underwent preparation using SMART-Seq v4 Ultra Low Input.

Notes on the study in general: In FACS-sorted repertoires, abundant clonotypes from the bulk population could appear as contaminants.

Production of TCR cDNA was by 5'RACE template switching, which also added a universal primer site and UMIs. TCRdb reprocessed the 5' RACE reads via MiXCR and lists one record per CDR3 protein. The top ten clones hold 1% to 1.2% of a sample with under 300,000 distinct CDR3 sequences, roughly 6.2% of them seen once. The sample consisted of CD4+ T cells sorted from PBMCs, taken on the day of the yellow fever booster vaccination. This TCR derives from a man aged 25 to 40 who received the YFV17D yellow fever vaccine.

The CDR3 DNA follows: TGTGCCACCAGTCACACTCGGGAGCAGTTCTTC. Its translation is CATSHTREQFF. The chain has TRBV24-1 and TRBJ2-1; D unresolved. The CDR3 runs to 11 residues. Between the trimmed V and J ends, which lost 6 bases and 10 bases, there was a span of 9 bases. CDR1 is KGHDR, CDR2 SFDVKD, per germline.